Each of the 17 T cell receptor beta chains below was sequenced from the same sample in a study of response to subunit inactivated influenza vaccine. TCRdb redid the calling of the RT-PCR reads with MiXCR, one entry per CDR3 protein. The sample yields around 520,000 distinct CDR3 sequences, approximately 24% seen once. The material sequenced was CD4+ T cells sorted from PBMCs, taken about 5 days after vaccination. These receptor sequences come from a man aged 50 to 59 who received an inactivated influenza vaccine.

The V gene is TRBV20-1, the J gene TRBJ2-1; D possibly corresponds to TRBD2 (7 bases). V gave up 0 bases and J gave up 9 bases, with 15 bases separating them. Germline CDR1 reads DFQATT; CDR2 reads SNEGSKA (reference sequence). The CDR3 contains 14 residues. This CDR3 reads CSARERGLLREQFF. Here the CDR3 DNA reads TGCAGTGCTAGAGAGCGGGGGCTGCTTCGTGAGCAGTTCTTC.

This clonotype was recorded a few times. The chain couples TRBV5-1 to TRBJ2-7, with 8 bases identical to TRBD2. V gave up 7 bases and J gave up 4 bases; unmatched junction bases: 7. CDR1 is SGHRS and CDR2 is YFSETQ in the germline V gene. The CDR3 covers 13 residues. The CDR3 protein is CASGVAGSYEQYF. In nucleotides, the CDR3 is TGCGCCAGCGGGGTAGCGGGATCGTACGAGCAGTACTTC.

This sequence joins TRBV4-2 and TRBJ2-1; possibly TRBD2 for D (5 bases). With 0 bases removed from V and 8 bases from J, the gap between germline ends came to 17 bases. This CDR3 is 16 amino acids long. Germline values: CDR1 LGHNA, CDR2 YNFKEQ. CDR3 region: CASSQDRVGGVDEQFF. DNA of the CDR3: TGTGCCAGCAGCCAAGATCGCGTCGGAGGAGTCGATGAGCAGTTCTTC.

This clonotype has just a few counts. This chain joins TRBV12-3 or TRBV12-4 and TRBJ2-1; TRBD2 matches 7 bases. After removal of 5 bases from V and 12 bases from J, the junction contained 13 bases not matched to a gene. This CDR3 region has 14 residues. The CDR3 DNA is TGTGCCAGCAGTCCGCCCTTGCCGGGAGGTCGGCAGTTCTTC. This gives the protein CASSPPLPGGRQFF.

This clonotype appeared a few times. The chain uses TRBV6-2 or TRBV6-3 and TRBJ1-1; a possible D gene is TRBD1 (5 bases). With 5 bases removed from V and 1 base from J, the gap between germline ends came to 8 bases. This CDR3 region has 13 residues. CDR1 is MNHEY, CDR2 SVGEGT, per germline. CDR3 DNA sequence: TGTGCCAGCAGTATGACAGCGAACACTGAAGCTTTCTTT. Amino acid sequence: CASSMTANTEAFF.

This clonotype was observed many times. The rearrangement uses TRBV5-1 and TRBJ1-2; 7 bases match TRBD1. This CDR3 region has 16 residues. In germline, CDR1 is SGHRS, CDR2 YFSETQ. Losses at the gene ends were 4 bases for V and 1 base for J; bases not matched to a gene: 10. The CDR3 spells CASSPGTASLNYGYTF. Here the CDR3 DNA reads TGCGCCAGCAGCCCGGGGACAGCTTCGCTTAACTATGGCTACACCTTC.

V and J are TRBV2 and TRBJ2-1; 14 bases map to TRBD2. V shed 5 bases and J 7 bases; nucleotides not matched to a gene: 1. This CDR3 is built from 14 residues. Germline CDR1 reads SNHLY; CDR2 reads FYNNEI. The CDR3 protein is CASSRTSGRNEQFF. The CDR3 region has the DNA TGTGCCAGCAGTCGGACTAGCGGGAGGAATGAGCAGTTCTTC. The full variable domain, rest sourced from reference TRBV2 and TRBJ2-1, is EPEVTQTPSHQVTQMGQEVILRCVPISNHLYFYWYRQILGQKVEFLVSFYNNEISEKSEIFDDQFSVERPDGSNFTLKIRSTKLEDSAMYFCASSRTSGRNEQFFGPGTRLTVL.

This clonotype was picked up a small number of times. V is TRBV7-2 and J is TRBJ1-2, with D hard to call. V was clipped by 5 bases and J by 8 bases, with 12 bases between them. In germline, CDR1 is SGHTA, CDR2 FQGNSA. This CDR3 comprises 12 residues. The CDR3 loop is CASSVYRGGYTF. CDR3 DNA: TGTGCCAGCAGCGTTTACAGAGGAGGCTACACCTTC.

The chain has TRBV4-3 and TRBJ1-1; D might be TRBD1 (6 bases). Trimming left V 0 bases short and J 1 base short, with 9 bases between. CDR3 size: 15 residues. Germline CDR1 is LGHNA and CDR2 is YSLEER. The CDR3, as DNA: TGCGCCAGCAGCCAAGATTTACAGGGGAACACTGAAGCTTTCTTT. As protein: CASSQDLQGNTEAFF.

The table lists this clonotype with a few counts. The chain recombines TRBV6-5 with TRBJ2-2, with D perhaps given as TRBD1 or TRBD2 (6 bases each). The CDR3 runs 19 residues. The V and J ends lost 4 bases and 2 bases respectively, with 23 bases between them. Germline assignment: CDR1 MNHEY and CDR2 SVGAGI. In nucleotides, the CDR3 is TGTGCCAGCAGTTCAATTCAGGGGACTTCAGGCCCAAACACCGGGGAGCTGTTTTTT. It translates to CASSSIQGTSGPNTGELFF.

V gene TRBV11-2 combines with J gene TRBJ2-3, with D perhaps TRBD2 (6 bases). The CDR3 has 15 residues. The V end lost 1 base, the J end lost 6 bases, and 14 bases lay between the germline ends. The germline V gene encodes CDR1 SGHAT and CDR2 FQNNGV. The CDR3 bases are TGTGCCAGCAGCTTAGTCCGGGGAGGAAGGGATACGCAGTATTTT. This gives the protein CASSLVRGGRDTQYF.

This clonotype has more than one count but fewer than ten. DNA for the CDR3: TGCGCCAGCAGCACAGACGCGGGAGCAACCTACGAGCAGTACTTC. Translated: CASSTDAGATYEQYF. This chain links TRBV5-1 with TRBJ2-7, with TRBD2 matching over 7 bases. In germline, CDR1 is SGHRS, CDR2 YFSETQ. V dropped 4 bases and J dropped 2; count of bases not matched to a gene: 9. The CDR3 extends over 15 amino acids.

This clonotype was counted a few times. This chain connects TRBV21-1 to TRBJ2-3; the DNA was not compared with TRBD1, the D call given in the table. TRBV21-1 is a documented pseudogene. This CDR3 spans 15 amino acids. Written as DNA, the CDR3 is TGTGCCAGCAGCGTACGGGACAGGATGATAGATACGCAGTATTTT. It yields the protein CASSVRDRMIDTQYF.

This clonotype was counted between two and nine times. The CDR3 bases are TGTGCCAGCAGCTTGGGGGGGTCGGATGGGGAGCTGTTTTTT. Protein: CASSLGGSDGELFF. The V gene is TRBV7-2, the J gene TRBJ2-2; TRBD2 matches at 7 bases. The CDR3 is 14 residues long. Germline CDR1 reads SGHTA; CDR2 reads FQGNSA. Trimming removed 3 bases from V and 8 bases from J; junction bases left unmatched: 6.

This clonotype was detected only a few times. The V gene is TRBV24-1, the J gene TRBJ2-1; 8 bases align to TRBD1. Trimming at V came to 5 bases and at J to 8 bases, leaving 7 bases not matched to a gene. CDR1 and CDR2 (germline): KGHDR, SFDVKD. The CDR3 extends over 14 amino acids. Written as DNA, the CDR3 is TGTGCCACCAGTGCCCGCAAGGACAGGGATGAGCAGTTCTTC. Translated, it gives CATSARKDRDEQFF.

The chain couples TRBV18 to TRBJ1-6; TRBD1 matches at 12 bases. This CDR3 has 16 amino acids. Germline V gene data show CDR1 as KGHSH and CDR2 as LQKENI. J gave up 9 bases and V 3 bases, and 6 bases lay outside the gene matches. Written as DNA, the CDR3 is TGTGCCAGCTCACCGACCGGGACAGGGGGCTTTTCACCCCTCCACTTT. Translation: CASSPTGTGGFSPLHF. The full variable domain, in which reference TRBV18 and TRBJ1-6 provide the parts outside the CDR3, is NAGVMQNPRHLVRRRGQEARLRCSPMKGHSHVYWYRQLPEEGLKFMVYLQKENIIDESGMPKERFSAEFPKEGPSILRIQQVVRGDSAAYFCASSPTGTGGFSPLHFGNGTRLTVT.

The rearrangement joins TRBV20-1 to TRBJ2-1; no definite D call. The V end was cut by 1 base, the J end by 0 bases, with 13 bases between. There are 16 residues in the CDR3. Germline V lookup: CDR1 DFQATT, CDR2 SNEGSKA (reference sequence). The CDR3, as DNA: TGCAGTGCTAGAGTTCGGGCAAGAAGCTCCTACAATGAGCAGTTCTTC. Amino acids: CSARVRARSSYNEQFF.